This passage covers 26 T cell receptor beta chains from one sample sequenced in a study of tumor T cells in aggressive B-cell lymphoma. Profiling relied on immunoSEQ multiplex PCR, and the TCRdb table lists in-frame clones only, not all of them. This repertoire shows some 12,000 clones, 89% found once; its top ten account for about 2.2%. The source material was tumor tissue. These receptors all come from an adult with diffuse large B cell lymphoma.

The chain employs TRBV7-9 and TRBJ1-1; weak D call: TRBD1 (6 bases). Germline V CDR1 and CDR2: SEHNR, FQNEAQ (reference sequence). V lost 4 bases and J lost 0, with 18 bases in between. The CDR3 is made up of 17 amino acids. In nucleotides, the CDR3 is TGTGCCAGCAGCTCCCCTAACAGGGAGGGAATGAACACTGAAGCTTTCTTT. Translated: CASSSPNREGMNTEAFF.

This chain connects TRBV6-1 to TRBJ2-1; 11 bases map to TRBD2. V was pared by 1 base and J by 6 bases, with 2 bases of the junction left unmatched. The CDR3 sequence is 15 residues long. Per the germline V gene, CDR1 is MNHNS and CDR2 is SASEGT. The CDR3: CASSEGSGRVNEQFF. In DNA, the CDR3 is TGTGCCAGCAGTGAAGGTAGCGGGAGGGTCAATGAGCAGTTCTTC.

V gene TRBV4-3 combines with J gene TRBJ2-1; tentatively, D is TRBD2 (5 bases). Germline loops: CDR1 LGHNA, CDR2 YSLEER. With 4 bases removed from V and 0 bases from J, the gap between germline ends came to 10 bases. CDR3 size: 15 residues. In nucleotides, the CDR3 is TGCGCCAGCAGCCTAAAGCGGAGCTCCTACAATGAGCAGTTCTTC. The encoded protein is CASSLKRSSYNEQFF.

The genes are TRBV5-1 and TRBJ2-3, with TRBD2 matching over 9 bases. This CDR3 has 16 residues. Unmatched junction bases numbered 8, after V lost 4 bases and J lost 2 bases. Per the germline V gene, CDR1 is SGHRS and CDR2 is YFSETQ. The CDR3 spells CASSLQAGGLTDTQYF. DNA of the CDR3: TGCGCCAGCAGCCTACAAGCGGGAGGCCTCACAGATACGCAGTATTTT.

This rearrangement joins TRBV28 to TRBJ2-2; 7 positions agree with TRBD1. V lost 6 bases and J lost 2; bases outside the gene matches: 18. The CDR3 runs 19 residues. Germline V gene data show CDR1 as MDHEN and CDR2 as SYDVKM. CDR3 nucleotides: TGTGCCAGCAGGGGGGTTGGGGACAGCCAACCCCCCAACACCGGGGAGCTGTTTTTT. This sequence encodes CASRGVGDSQPPNTGELFF. The full variable domain, completed using reference TRBV28 and TRBJ2-2, is DVKVTQSSRYLVKRTGEKVFLECVQDMDHENMFWYRQDPGLGLRLIYFSYDVKMKEKGDIPEGYSVSREKKERFSLILESASTNQTSMYLCASRGVGDSQPPNTGELFFGEGSRLTVL.

This chain's CDR3 is CASSQTGTGGRSEQYF. In nucleotides, the CDR3 is TGCGCCAGCAGCCAGACCGGGACAGGGGGCAGGAGCGAGCAGTACTTC. This rearrangement joins TRBV4-1 to TRBJ2-7, with TRBD1 matching 12 bases. CDR1 and CDR2 from the germline V gene are MGHRA and YSYEKL. The CDR3 loop spans 16 amino acids. V shed 3 bases and J 6 bases; nucleotides not matched to a gene: 9.

The V call is TRBV4-3, the J call TRBJ1-3; no clear D. Trimming took 0 bases from V and 0 from J, leaving 18 bases between them. Germline loops: CDR1 LGHNA, CDR2 YSLEER. CDR3 length equals 19 residues. The CDR3 DNA reads TGCGCCAGCAGCCAAGATAGGTCCCGACTCATAAGCTCTGGAAACACCATATATTTT. The encoded protein is CASSQDRSRLISSGNTIYF.

Worth noting for this clone: One junction end disagrees with the germline gene, perhaps due to a read error. The sample carries other DNA sequences with the same CDR3. V is TRBV7-2 and J is TRBJ1-2; D is ambiguous. Germline CDR1 is SGHTA and CDR2 is FQGNSA. This CDR3 is 13 amino acids long. The DNA for the CDR3 is TGTGCCAGCAGCCCCCCGGTTCAGGATGGCTACACCTTT. Amino acids: CASSPPVQDGYTF.

The J gene is TRBJ2-7, the V gene TRBV6-5; 12 bases map to TRBD2. The CDR3 has 16 residues. With 2 bases clipped from V and 2 bases from J, the junction kept 4 bases outside the gene matches. Germline CDR1 and CDR2: MNHEY and SVGAGI. DNA for the CDR3: TGTGCCAGCAGTTACGACGGACTAGCGGGGACCTACGAGCAGTACTTC. This sequence encodes CASSYDGLAGTYEQYF.

The rearrangement links TRBV7-6 to TRBJ2-3; TRBD2 agrees at 7 bases. CDR3 length: 14 residues. The germline V gene encodes CDR1 SGHVS and CDR2 FNYEAQ. The V gene end was trimmed by 3 bases and the J gene end by 6 bases; junction bases not matched to a gene: 6. CDR3 in amino acids: CASSLGGRGDTQYF. CDR3 bases: TGTGCCAGCAGCTTGGGGGGGAGAGGGGATACGCAGTATTTT.

The chain carries TRBV18 and TRBJ2-7, with 7 bases identical to TRBD1. The CDR3 runs 14 residues. From germline, CDR1 is KGHSH and CDR2 LQKENI. Trimming at V came to 3 bases and at J to 2 bases, leaving 4 bases not matched to a gene. CDR3 region: CASSPDRNPYEQYF. DNA for the CDR3: TGTGCCAGCTCACCGGACAGGAACCCCTACGAGCAGTACTTC.

This chain connects TRBV27 to TRBJ2-7; 7 nucleotides align to TRBD1. CDR3 size: 14 residues. V trimming: 4 bases; J trimming: 1 base; junction bases outside the gene matches: 4. The germline V gene has CDR1 MNHEY and CDR2 SMNVEV (reference sequence). The CDR3 is CASSWGTASYEQYF. CDR3 coding DNA: TGTGCCAGCAGTTGGGGGACAGCATCCTACGAGCAGTACTTC.

Here the CDR3 DNA reads TGTGCCAGCAAGGGCAGAGACAGGGTCTACAATGAGCAGTTCTTC. Protein: CASKGRDRVYNEQFF. The genes are TRBV27 and TRBJ2-1, with 7 bases that match TRBD1. This CDR3 contains 15 residues. Germline V gives CDR1 MNHEY, CDR2 SMNVEV (reference sequence). V shed 7 bases, J shed 3 bases, and the junction held 9 bases outside the gene matches.

This chain uses TRBV27 with TRBJ2-1; maybe TRBD2 (5 bases). Trimming took 5 bases from V and 6 from J, leaving 14 bases between them. The CDR3 runs to 14 residues. CDR1 and CDR2 (germline): MNHEY, SMNVEV (reference sequence). The CDR3 here is CASSRGIRFNEQFF. DNA for the CDR3: TGTGCCAGCAGTAGAGGGATTAGGTTCAATGAGCAGTTCTTC.

The genes are TRBV28 and TRBJ2-2; TRBD1 might be the D (5 bases). The CDR3 is made up of 13 amino acids. The germline V gene has CDR1 MDHEN and CDR2 SYDVKM. V was shortened by 7 bases and J by 1 base, with 7 bases between the two germline ends. Written as DNA, the CDR3 is TGTGCCAGCAACAGGTTGAACACCGGGGAGCTGTTTTTT. Translation gives CASNRLNTGELFF.

The V gene is TRBV7-8, the J gene TRBJ2-1; 7 positions agree with TRBD1. Germline V gives CDR1 SGHVS, CDR2 FQNEAQ. V was pared by 4 bases and J by 7 bases, with 10 bases of the junction left unmatched. The CDR3 is made up of 15 amino acids. CDR3 DNA: TGTGCCAGCAGCTCGCAACAGGGGATAAAGAATGAGCAGTTCTTC. This translates into CASSSQQGIKNEQFF.

The V gene is TRBV10-2, the J gene TRBJ2-3; the match to TRBD1 covers 8 bases. This CDR3 has 15 residues. The germline V gene encodes CDR1 WSHSY and CDR2 SAAADI. V was pared by 6 bases and J by 4 bases, with 9 bases of the junction left unmatched. This CDR3 is CASSQGATPADTQYF. CDR3 bases: TGCGCCAGCAGCCAGGGGGCAACTCCGGCAGATACGCAGTATTTT.

V gene TRBV4-1 combines with J gene TRBJ2-3; no firm D call. CDR1 MGHRA and CDR2 YSYEKL come from the germline V gene. The CDR3 is 13 residues long. Trimming removed 5 bases at V and 4 bases at J, with 10 bases between. This chain's CDR3 is CASSALGPDTQYF. In nucleotides, the CDR3 is TGCGCCAGCAGCGCCCTAGGTCCAGATACGCAGTATTTT.

The rearrangement links TRBV5-1 to TRBJ2-7; 16 positions match TRBD2. CDR1 SGHRS and CDR2 YFSETQ come from the germline V gene. The CDR3 contains 19 residues. With V trimmed by 4 bases and J by 3 bases, 13 bases remained unmatched. The CDR3 region is CASSQPGLAGGSSIYEQYF. The DNA for the CDR3 is TGCGCCAGCAGCCAACCGGGACTAGCGGGAGGGTCTAGTATCTACGAGCAGTACTTC.

The CDR3 nucleotides read TGTGCCAGCAGCTTCGTCCTAGGAGAGACCCAGTACTTC. Translation: CASSFVLGETQYF. This rearrangement joins TRBV7-9 to TRBJ2-5, with D unresolved. CDR1 and CDR2 from the germline V gene are SEHNR and FQNEAQ (reference sequence). V was clipped by 3 bases and J by 4 bases, with 9 bases between them. The CDR3 consists of 13 residues.

This clone was picked up a small number of times. J is TRBJ1-5 and V is TRBV19, with D hard to call. The CDR3 spans 16 residues. The germline CDR1 and CDR2 sequences are LNHDA and SQIVND (reference sequence). The V and J ends lost 4 bases and 5 bases respectively, with 18 bases between them. CDR3 nucleotides: TGTGCCAGTAGTACCGGAGGTGGGCAGGTGTATCAGCCCCAGCATTTT. This encodes CASSTGGGQVYQPQHF.

In this sample, this clone turned up once. The V and J genes are TRBV7-2 and TRBJ2-7; 9 nucleotides line up with TRBD1. The CDR3 sequence is 15 residues long. CDR1 SGHTA and CDR2 FQGNSA come from the germline V gene. V gave up 4 bases and J gave up 6 bases; unmatched junction bases: 10. Here the CDR3 DNA reads TGTGCCAGCAGCTACTCCGGGACAGGGATTACCGAGCAGTACTTC. Protein: CASSYSGTGITEQYF.

The chain is built from TRBV11-2 and TRBJ2-3; TRBD2 matches at 7 bases. Germline V gene data show CDR1 as SGHAT and CDR2 as FQNNGV. Trimming at V came to 1 base and at J to 2 bases, leaving 3 bases not matched to a gene. The CDR3 is made up of 15 amino acids. The CDR3 region is CASSLAGGYTDTQYF. For the CDR3, the DNA is TGTGCCAGCAGCTTAGCGGGGGGTTACACAGATACGCAGTATTTT.

This chain uses TRBV28 with TRBJ2-7; 7 bases are a match to TRBD2. The V and J ends lost 6 bases and 3 bases, in that order; junction bases with no gene match: 11. This CDR3 contains 15 residues. Per germline, CDR1 MDHEN and CDR2 SYDVKM. This CDR3 is CASRPPGVAGYEQYF. The CDR3 DNA is TGTGCCAGCAGACCCCCCGGGGTAGCGGGCTACGAGCAGTACTTC.

The CDR3 bases are TGTGCCAGCAGCCGACAGCCCCCTGGGGCCAACGTCCTGACTTTC. Amino acids: CASSRQPPGANVLTF. V is TRBV2 and J is TRBJ2-6; weak D call: TRBD1 (5 bases). V was clipped by 6 bases and J by 2 bases, with 11 bases between them. CDR3 length: 15 residues. The germline gives CDR1 SNHLY, CDR2 FYNNEI.

The chain employs TRBV15 and TRBJ1-1; a weak D match, TRBD1 (5 bases). The ends were cut back, 3 bases at V and 7 bases at J, with 12 bases in the middle. CDR3 length equals 13 residues. The germline CDR1 and CDR2 sequences are LNHNV and YYDKDF (reference sequence). In nucleotides, the CDR3 is TGTGCCACCAGCAGGGGCGGGGACTTTGAAGCTTTCTTT. It specifies CATSRGGDFEAFF.